One T cell receptor beta chain is described in this entry. The J segment lost 2 bases and the V segment lost 7 bases, leaving 8 bases of the junction unmatched. The CDR3 sequence is 15 residues long. The germline gives CDR1 MNHEY, CDR2 SVGEGT. The second PCR ran roughly 7 to 11 cycles with a sample-barcoded 5' primer and J-beta primers. MiXCR, applied by TCRdb to the 5' RACE reads, yields one record per CDR3 protein. Altogether about 940,000 distinct CDR3 sequences are present, approximately 49% being singletons, with the ten largest covering 13%. These data are taken from a study of blood T cells in healthy people across ages.

The gene calls are TRBV6-2 or TRBV6-3 and TRBJ2-7, with 10 bases matching TRBD1. The sequenced sample consisted of blood. The clonotype originates from a man aged 30 to 45 in good health. CDR3: CASTTSGQGAYEQYF. The DNA of the CDR3 is TGTGCCAGCACCACATCCGGACAGGGGGCCTACGAGCAGTACTTC.